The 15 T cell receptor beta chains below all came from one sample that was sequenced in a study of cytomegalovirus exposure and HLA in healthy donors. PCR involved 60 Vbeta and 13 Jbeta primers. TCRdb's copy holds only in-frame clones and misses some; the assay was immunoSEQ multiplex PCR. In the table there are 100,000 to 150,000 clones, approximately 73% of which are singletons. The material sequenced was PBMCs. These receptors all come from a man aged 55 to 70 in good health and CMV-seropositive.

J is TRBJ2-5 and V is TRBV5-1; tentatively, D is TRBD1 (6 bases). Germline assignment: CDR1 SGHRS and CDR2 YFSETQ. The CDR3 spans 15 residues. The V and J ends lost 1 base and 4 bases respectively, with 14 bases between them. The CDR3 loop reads CASSLKVQGRETQYF. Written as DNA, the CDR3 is TGCGCCAGCAGCTTGAAAGTCCAGGGGCGAGAGACCCAGTACTTC.

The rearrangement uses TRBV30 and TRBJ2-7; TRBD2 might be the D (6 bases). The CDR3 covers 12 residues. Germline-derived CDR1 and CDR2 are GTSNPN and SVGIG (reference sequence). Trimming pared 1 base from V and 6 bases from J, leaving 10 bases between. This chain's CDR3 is CAWSAGGPEQYF. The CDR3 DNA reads TGTGCCTGGAGTGCTGGAGGGCCCGAGCAGTACTTC.

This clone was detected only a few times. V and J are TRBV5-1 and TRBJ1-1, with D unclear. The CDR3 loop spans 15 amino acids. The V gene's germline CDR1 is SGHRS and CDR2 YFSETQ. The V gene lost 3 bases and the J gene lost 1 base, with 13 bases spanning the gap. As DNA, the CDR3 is TGCGCCAGCAGCTCCCGGGGAGGTGGGAACACTGAAGCTTTCTTT. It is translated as CASSSRGGGNTEAFF.

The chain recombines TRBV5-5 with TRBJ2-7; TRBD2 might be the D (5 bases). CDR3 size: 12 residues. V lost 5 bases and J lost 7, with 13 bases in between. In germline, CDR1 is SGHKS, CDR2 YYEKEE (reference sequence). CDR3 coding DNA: TGTGCCAGCAGTCAGGACTTGGGGGAGCAGTACTTC. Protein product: CASSQDLGEQYF.

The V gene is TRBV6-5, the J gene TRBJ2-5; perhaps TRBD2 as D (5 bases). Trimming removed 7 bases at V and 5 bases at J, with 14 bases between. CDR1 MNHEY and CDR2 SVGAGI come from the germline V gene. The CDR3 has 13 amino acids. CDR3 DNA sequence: TGTGCCAGCACCACCCCGGGGTGGGAGACCCAGTACTTC. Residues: CASTTPGWETQYF.

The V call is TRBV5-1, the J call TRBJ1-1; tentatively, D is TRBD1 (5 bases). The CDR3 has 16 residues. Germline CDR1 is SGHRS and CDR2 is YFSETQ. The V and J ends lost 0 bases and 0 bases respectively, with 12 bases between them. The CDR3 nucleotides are TGCGCCAGCAGCTTGGGGAGGGGCGGGATGAACACTGAAGCTTTCTTT. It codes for CASSLGRGGMNTEAFF.

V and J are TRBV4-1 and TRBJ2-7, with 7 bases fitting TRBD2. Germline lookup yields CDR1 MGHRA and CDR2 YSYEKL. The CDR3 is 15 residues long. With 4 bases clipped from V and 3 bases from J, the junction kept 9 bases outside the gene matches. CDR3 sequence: CASSRETSGDYEQYF. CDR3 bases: TGCGCCAGCAGCCGAGAGACGAGCGGGGACTACGAGCAGTACTTC.

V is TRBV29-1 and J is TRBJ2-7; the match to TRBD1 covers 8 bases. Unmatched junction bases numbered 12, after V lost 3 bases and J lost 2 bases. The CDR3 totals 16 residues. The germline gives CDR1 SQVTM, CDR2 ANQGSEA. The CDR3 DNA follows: TGCAGCGTTGACCTACCCGGACAGGGTGGGCCCTACGAGCAGTACTTC. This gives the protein CSVDLPGQGGPYEQYF.

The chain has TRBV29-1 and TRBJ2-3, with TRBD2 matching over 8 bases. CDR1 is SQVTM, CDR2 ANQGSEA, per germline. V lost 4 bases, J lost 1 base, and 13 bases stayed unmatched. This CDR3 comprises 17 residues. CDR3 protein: CSVVEVAGPRGTDTQYF. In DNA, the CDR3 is TGCAGCGTTGTAGAGGTAGCGGGGCCGCGGGGCACAGATACGCAGTATTTT.

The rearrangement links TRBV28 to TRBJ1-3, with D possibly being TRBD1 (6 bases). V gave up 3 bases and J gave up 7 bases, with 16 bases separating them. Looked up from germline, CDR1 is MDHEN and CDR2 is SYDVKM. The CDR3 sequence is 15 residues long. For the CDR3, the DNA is TGTGCCAGCAGTTTTGAGTCGCGGGGGCGGAACACCATATATTTT. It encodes CASSFESRGRNTIYF.

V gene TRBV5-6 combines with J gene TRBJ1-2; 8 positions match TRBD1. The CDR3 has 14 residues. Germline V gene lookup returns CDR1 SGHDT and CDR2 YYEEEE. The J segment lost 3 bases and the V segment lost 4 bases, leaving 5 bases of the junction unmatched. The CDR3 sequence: CASSERDRYYGYTF. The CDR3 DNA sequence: TGTGCCAGCAGCGAAAGGGACAGGTACTATGGCTACACCTTC.

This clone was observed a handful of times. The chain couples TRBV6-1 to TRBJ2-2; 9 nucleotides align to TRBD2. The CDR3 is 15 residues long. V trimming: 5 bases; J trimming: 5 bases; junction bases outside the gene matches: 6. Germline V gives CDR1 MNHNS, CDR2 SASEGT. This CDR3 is CASSTGTSRTGELFF. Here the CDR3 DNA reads TGTGCCAGCAGTACCGGGACTAGCCGAACCGGGGAGCTGTTTTTT.

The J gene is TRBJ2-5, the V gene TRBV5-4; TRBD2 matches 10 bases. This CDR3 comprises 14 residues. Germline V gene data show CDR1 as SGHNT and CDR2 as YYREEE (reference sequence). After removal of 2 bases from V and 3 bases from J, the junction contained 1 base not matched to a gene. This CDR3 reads CASSLAGGKETQYF. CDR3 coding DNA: TGTGCCAGCAGCTTAGCGGGGGGGAAAGAGACCCAGTACTTC.

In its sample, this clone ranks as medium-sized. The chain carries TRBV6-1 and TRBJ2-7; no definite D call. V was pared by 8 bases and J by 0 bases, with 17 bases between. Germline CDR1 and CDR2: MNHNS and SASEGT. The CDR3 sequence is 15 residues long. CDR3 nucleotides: TGTGCCAGCGGTCTGACTTCCGGAAGCTCCTACGAGCAGTACTTC. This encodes CASGLTSGSSYEQYF.

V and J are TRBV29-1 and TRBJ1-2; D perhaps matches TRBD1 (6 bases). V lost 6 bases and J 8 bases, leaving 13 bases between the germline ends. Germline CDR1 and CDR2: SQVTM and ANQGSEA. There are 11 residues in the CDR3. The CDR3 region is CSVQGQGGYTF. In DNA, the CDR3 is TGCAGCGTGCAGGGGCAGGGAGGCTACACCTTC.